This T cell receptor beta chain is drawn from a study of blood T cell repertoires in COVID-19. V shed 4 bases and J 4 bases; nucleotides not matched to a gene: 7. This CDR3 has 14 residues. Germline CDR1 is SGHRS and CDR2 is YFSETQ. Participants reported their clinical history, and cohort assignment relied on those reports. How the authors handled the data: Counts of nucleated cells, estimated from reference gene primer amplification, were obtained. Profiled with immunoSEQ multiplex PCR; TCRdb holds only in-frame clones, not every one. V and J calls and clone size are copied from that table; D and trimming were computed from the DNA. The table shows hundreds of thousands of clones, with more than 75% occurring only once.

Sample: PBMCs or T cells enriched from blood (not recorded which). This chain connects TRBV5-1 to TRBJ2-5; 7 nucleotides match TRBD1. The sequence was obtained from a woman aged 45-65 years who had recovered from COVID-19. In DNA, the CDR3 is TGCGCCAGCAGCCTCCGGGACAGTGGAGAGACCCAGTACTTC. Its translation: CASSLRDSGETQYF.